The 17 T cell receptor beta chains in this list originate from one sample, sequenced in a study of blood T cell repertoires in COVID-19. The protocol was immunoSEQ multiplex PCR, while the TCRdb copy is restricted to in-frame clones and leaves out a portion. The table has over 15,000 clones, around 83% seen once. Input material: peripheral blood. Receptors originate from a man aged 70 or older with acute or convalescent COVID-19.

The chain has TRBV4-2 and TRBJ2-7; TRBD1 matches at 7 bases. Germline loops: CDR1 LGHNA, CDR2 YNFKEQ. V gave up 1 base and J gave up 1 base; unmatched junction bases: 1. The length of the CDR3 is 14 residues. The CDR3 protein is CASSQVTGSYEQYF. Written as DNA, the CDR3 is TGTGCCAGCAGCCAAGTGACAGGGTCCTACGAGCAGTACTTC.

This clone was seen a handful of times. The chain recombines TRBV7-3 with TRBJ2-1; D is unresolved. CDR1 and CDR2 from the germline V gene are SGHTA and FQGTGA. V lost 4 bases and J 6 bases, leaving 13 bases between the germline ends. The CDR3 loop spans 14 amino acids. Here the CDR3 DNA reads TGTGCCAGCAGCTCACAATCGGGTAGCAATGAGCAGTTCTTC. Its translation is CASSSQSGSNEQFF.

The genes are TRBV5-5 and TRBJ1-6; 9 bases are a match to TRBD1. Germline V CDR1 and CDR2: SGHKS, YYEKEE (reference sequence). V lost 1 base, J lost 7 bases, and 12 bases stayed unmatched. This CDR3 contains 18 residues. The CDR3 is CASSLLQGSGTGNSPLHF. The CDR3 nucleotides read TGTGCCAGCAGCTTGTTGCAGGGCTCGGGGACAGGGAATTCACCCCTCCACTTT.

Here the CDR3 DNA reads TGTGCCAGCAGTTACCAAGCGGGAGACCGTTACAATGAGCAGTTCTTC. Translation: CASSYQAGDRYNEQFF. The gene calls are TRBV6-6 and TRBJ2-1, with 8 bases matching TRBD2. Germline-derived CDR1 and CDR2 are MNHNY and SVGAGI (reference sequence). V lost 2 bases, J lost 4 bases, and 7 bases stayed unmatched. The CDR3 sequence is 16 residues long.

V gene TRBV11-2 combines with J gene TRBJ2-1; 15 nucleotides match TRBD2. The CDR3 consists of 18 residues. V lost 4 bases and J lost 3; bases outside the gene matches: 7. CDR1 is SGHAT and CDR2 is FQNNGV in the germline V gene. The CDR3 nucleotides are TGTGCCAGCAGCTCCCGGACTAGCGGGAGGGGTGGCTACAATGAGCAGTTCTTC. Translating it yields CASSSRTSGRGGYNEQFF.

This chain joins TRBV7-2 and TRBJ1-3; possible D gene TRBD1, 6 bases. V lost 5 bases and J lost 0, with 14 bases in between. The length of the CDR3 is 16 residues. From germline, CDR1 is SGHTA and CDR2 FQGNSA. The CDR3 sequence is CASSPQQGPSGNTIYF. Here the CDR3 DNA reads TGTGCCAGCAGCCCCCAACAGGGACCCTCTGGAAACACCATATATTTT.

This chain uses TRBV11-2 with TRBJ2-7; no firm D call. The CDR3 is made up of 13 amino acids. Per the germline V gene, CDR1 is SGHAT and CDR2 is FQNNGV. Trimming removed 0 bases at V and 2 bases at J, with 5 bases between. CDR3 residues: CASSLDSTYEQYF. The CDR3 nucleotides read TGTGCCAGCAGCTTAGACAGTACCTACGAGCAGTACTTC.

This chain connects TRBV5-5 to TRBJ1-2, with 8 bases matching TRBD1. The V gene's germline CDR1 is SGHKS and CDR2 YYEKEE (reference sequence). This CDR3 comprises 13 residues. J lost 7 bases, V lost 2 bases, and 4 bases had no gene match. The CDR3, as DNA: TGTGCCAGCAGCTTAGGAGACAGGGGTGGCTACACCTTC. Its translation: CASSLGDRGGYTF.

The chain joins TRBV7-9 to TRBJ1-4; 10 bases are shared with TRBD1. CDR1 and CDR2 from the germline V gene are SEHNR and FQNEAQ (reference sequence). V gave up 7 bases and J gave up 6 bases; unmatched junction bases: 5. CDR3 length equals 14 residues. CDR3 protein: CASTQDRGDEKLFF. CDR3 DNA sequence: TGTGCCAGCACCCAGGACAGGGGGGATGAAAAACTGTTTTTT.

The CDR3 protein is CASSIEAGAYGYTF. CDR3 nucleotide sequence: TGTGCCAGTAGTATAGAGGCAGGTGCCTATGGCTACACCTTC. The J gene is TRBJ1-2, the V gene TRBV19; no definite D call. The V and J ends lost 0 bases and 4 bases respectively, with 9 bases between them. Germline-derived CDR1 and CDR2 are LNHDA and SQIVND (reference sequence). The CDR3 runs to 14 residues.

The V and J genes are TRBV6-5 and TRBJ1-6; D is ambiguous. The germline V gene has CDR1 MNHEY and CDR2 SVGAGI. V lost 7 bases, J lost 0 bases, and 4 bases lay in between. CDR3 length: 13 amino acids. Written as DNA, the CDR3 is TGTGCCAGCATGAGCTCCTATAATTCACCCCTCCACTTT. Translated, it gives CASMSSYNSPLHF.

The gene calls are TRBV7-2 and TRBJ2-3, with 9 nucleotides matching TRBD2. Per the germline V gene, CDR1 is SGHTA and CDR2 is FQGNSA. Germline trimming cut 1 base from V and 6 bases from J; bases unmatched to any gene: 5. This CDR3 is built from 15 residues. CDR3 region: CASSLGYAGGDTQYF. The CDR3 bases are TGTGCCAGCAGCTTAGGGTACGCGGGAGGGGATACGCAGTATTTT.

CDR3 bases: TGTGCCAGCAGACCTTACCGACAGGGGCTGAACACTGAAGCTTTCTTT. Protein product: CASRPYRQGLNTEAFF. V and J are TRBV28 and TRBJ1-1; 8 nucleotides line up with TRBD1. The CDR3 runs 16 residues. Germline values: CDR1 MDHEN, CDR2 SYDVKM. Trimming removed 6 bases from V and 0 bases from J; junction bases left unmatched: 9.

This clone was counted a few times. The genes are TRBV19 and TRBJ1-5, with 10 bases matching TRBD1. V was pared by 2 bases and J by 6 bases, with 4 bases of the junction left unmatched. The CDR3 runs 15 residues. In germline, CDR1 is LNHDA, CDR2 SQIVND (reference sequence). DNA of the CDR3: TGTGCCAGTAGTATAAGGGACAGGGGTGGTCAGCCCCAGCATTTT. This translates into CASSIRDRGGQPQHF.

The chain uses TRBV27 and TRBJ2-7, with D perhaps TRBD2 (5 bases). The germline V and J ends were trimmed by 3 bases and 3 bases, with 12 bases remaining between them. This CDR3 contains 14 residues. From germline, CDR1 is MNHEY and CDR2 SMNVEV (reference sequence). DNA for the CDR3: TGTGCCAGCAGTTTGTTTGGGAGTGTCTACGAGCAGTACTTC. It specifies CASSLFGSVYEQYF.

The chain combines TRBV5-8 with TRBJ2-2, with 7 bases aligning to TRBD2. Germline CDR1 reads SGHTS; CDR2 reads YDEGEE. After removal of 0 bases from V and 4 bases from J, the junction contained 6 bases not matched to a gene. CDR3 size: 16 residues. CDR3 loop: CASSLGLATSTGELFF. DNA for the CDR3: TGTGCCAGCAGCTTGGGACTAGCCACCTCCACCGGGGAGCTGTTTTTT.

The gene calls are TRBV27 and TRBJ1-6; tentative D call: TRBD1 (5 bases). The CDR3 spans 19 residues. Trimming shortened V by 6 bases and J by 0 bases, and 21 bases separated the two germline ends. Germline V gene sequence: CDR1 MNHEY, CDR2 SMNVEV (reference sequence). The CDR3 coding sequence is TGTGCCAGCAGCCCGAGGACCCCGGGGGGTAGCTCCTATAATTCACCCCTCCACTTT. It yields the protein CASSPRTPGGSSYNSPLHF.